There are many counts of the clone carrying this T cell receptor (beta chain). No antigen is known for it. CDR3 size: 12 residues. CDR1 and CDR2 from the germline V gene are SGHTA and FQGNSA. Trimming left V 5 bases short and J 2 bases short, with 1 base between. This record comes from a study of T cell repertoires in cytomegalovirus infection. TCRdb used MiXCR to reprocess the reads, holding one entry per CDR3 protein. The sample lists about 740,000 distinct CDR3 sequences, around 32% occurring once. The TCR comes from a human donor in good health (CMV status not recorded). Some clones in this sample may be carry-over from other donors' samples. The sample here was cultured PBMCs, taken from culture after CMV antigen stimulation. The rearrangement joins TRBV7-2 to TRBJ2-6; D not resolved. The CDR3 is CASSPGANVLTF. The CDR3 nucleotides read TGTGCCAGCAGCCCTGGGGCCAACGTCCTGACTTTC.